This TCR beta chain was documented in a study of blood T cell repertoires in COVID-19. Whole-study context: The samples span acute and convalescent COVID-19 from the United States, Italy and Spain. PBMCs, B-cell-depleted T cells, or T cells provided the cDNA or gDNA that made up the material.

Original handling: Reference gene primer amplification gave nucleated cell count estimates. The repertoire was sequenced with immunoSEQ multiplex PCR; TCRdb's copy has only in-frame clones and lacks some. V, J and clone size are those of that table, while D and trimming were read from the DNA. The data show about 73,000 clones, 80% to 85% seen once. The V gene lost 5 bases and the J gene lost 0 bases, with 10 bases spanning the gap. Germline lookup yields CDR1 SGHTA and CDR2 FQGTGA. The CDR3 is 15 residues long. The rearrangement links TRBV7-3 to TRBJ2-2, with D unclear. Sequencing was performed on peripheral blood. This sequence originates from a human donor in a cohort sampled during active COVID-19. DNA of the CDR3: TGTGCCAGCAGCCCAATAGCTGCGAACACCGGGGAGCTGTTTTTT. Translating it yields CASSPIAANTGELFF.